This T cell receptor beta chain originates from a study of blood T cell repertoires in COVID-19. CDR1 and CDR2 (germline): MDHEN, SYDVKM. The CDR3 spans 14 residues. V lost 5 bases and J lost 5, with 13 bases in between. Produced via immunoSEQ multiplex PCR; TCRdb's table is partial and in-frame only. The sample carries some 250,000 clones, around nine tenths recorded once. This receptor was taken from a man aged 25-45 years with active or convalescent COVID-19. Source material: peripheral blood. The chain joins TRBV28 to TRBJ2-1; D is uncertain. This chain's CDR3 is CASSPDLSNNEQFF. CDR3 DNA: TGTGCCAGCAGTCCCGATTTGAGTAACAATGAGCAGTTCTTC. The full variable domain, completed using reference TRBV28 and TRBJ2-1, is DVKVTQSSRYLVKRTGEKVFLECVQDMDHENMFWYRQDPGLGLRLIYFSYDVKMKEKGDIPEGYSVSREKKERFSLILESASTNQTSMYLCASSPDLSNNEQFFGPGTRLTVL.